This is a list of T cell receptor beta chains from one sample in a study of T cells after yellow fever vaccination. MiXCR, run by TCRdb on the 5' RACE reads, gives a single entry per CDR3 protein. The sample lists about 230,000 distinct CDR3 sequences; roughly 6.8% were seen once. Sequencing used CD4+ T cells sorted from PBMCs, obtained on the day of the yellow fever booster vaccination. The receptors shown here come from a man younger than 45 who received the YFV17D yellow fever vaccine. The CDR3 runs from the conserved cysteine through the conserved F or W. Each record gives: J gene, D gene, V gene, clone size, CDR3 protein. The D gene is left open where the match is weak. Clone sizes are given selectively: once, few, many, or a class where the clone is expanded.

J: TRBJ2-5; D: NA; V: TRBV29-1; size: few; CDR3: CSVHSGQETQYF
J: TRBJ2-2; D: TRBD2; V: TRBV25-1; size: many; CDR3: CASSEYYRGRDGELFF
J: TRBJ2-7; D: NA; V: TRBV20-1; size: NA; CDR3: CSALKPGTSAGQYF
J: TRBJ2-3; D: TRBD2; V: TRBV29-1; size: many; CDR3: CSAQTSGRSDTQYF
J: TRBJ2-1; D: NA; V: TRBV7-7; size: NA; CDR3: CASSPQLAGQGDEQFF
J: TRBJ2-2; D: TRBD2; V: TRBV6-1; size: few; CDR3: CASRLAGTNTGELFF
J: TRBJ2-5; D: NA; V: TRBV20-1; size: NA; CDR3: CSAQPNSLSGETQYF
J: TRBJ2-1; D: TRBD2; V: TRBV10-3; size: NA; CDR3: CAIRAGVPPYNEQFF
J: TRBJ1-3; D: TRBD1; V: TRBV12-3/TRBV12-4; size: NA; CDR3: CASSPGTGGASGNTIYF
J: TRBJ2-1; D: TRBD1; V: TRBV19; size: many; CDR3: CASSGHRQGAREQFF
J: TRBJ2-2; D: TRBD2; V: TRBV4-3; size: few; CDR3: CASSLRTSGRGAGELFF
J: TRBJ2-5; D: TRBD1; V: TRBV6-5; size: few; CDR3: CASRRTGGSETQYF
J: TRBJ1-2; D: TRBD1; V: TRBV7-9; size: few; CDR3: CASSLHSGTGVSGYTF
J: TRBJ2-7; D: NA; V: TRBV28; size: NA; CDR3: CASDPTGDFQDEQYF
J: TRBJ2-3; D: NA; V: TRBV5-1; size: many; CDR3: CASSPRPMEDTQYF
J: TRBJ2-7; D: TRBD1; V: TRBV7-2; size: NA; CDR3: CASSLRDRGYEQYF
J: TRBJ1-6; D: NA; V: TRBV11-2; size: NA; CDR3: CASSQMVQGRSPLHF
J: TRBJ2-1; D: NA; V: TRBV7-2; size: NA; CDR3: CATSQGREDEQFF
J: TRBJ2-4; D: TRBD1; V: TRBV7-9; size: few; CDR3: CASSLGDRGAKNIQYF
J: TRBJ2-5; D: NA; V: TRBV4-3; size: NA; CDR3: CASSQGGARGAQYF
J: TRBJ2-5; D: NA; V: TRBV7-2; size: NA; CDR3: CASSPSTVGTQYF
J: TRBJ2-7; D: NA; V: TRBV6-2/TRBV6-3; size: many; CDR3: CASSYSPGVIYEQYF
J: TRBJ2-4; D: TRBD2; V: TRBV5-6; size: many; CDR3: CASSQAGTRNIQYF
J: TRBJ2-3; D: NA; V: TRBV20-1; size: many; CDR3: CSAPFLDTQYF
J: TRBJ2-2; D: NA; V: TRBV15; size: many; CDR3: CATSRDNTGELFF
J: TRBJ1-1; D: NA; V: TRBV5-1; size: few; CDR3: CASSLILVGRSPEAFF
J: TRBJ2-2; D: NA; V: TRBV28; size: few; CDR3: CASSRQPGHNTGELFF
J: TRBJ2-1; D: NA; V: TRBV5-5; size: many; CDR3: CASSRNRDLWNEQFF
J: TRBJ2-1; D: NA; V: TRBV29-1; size: many; CDR3: CSAGRANNEQFF
J: TRBJ2-7; D: NA; V: TRBV6-6; size: many; CDR3: CATYRDYEQYF
J: TRBJ1-5; D: NA; V: TRBV28; size: NA; CDR3: CASSWGERNQPQHF
J: TRBJ2-3; D: NA; V: TRBV20-1; size: many; CDR3: CSAMGGSGGDTQYF
J: TRBJ1-5; D: NA; V: TRBV24-1; size: NA; CDR3: CATSGQDGNQPQHF
J: TRBJ2-7; D: NA; V: TRBV7-2; size: few; CDR3: CASSVGGYEQYF
J: TRBJ2-7; D: TRBD2; V: TRBV7-9; size: few; CDR3: CASSPKLAGAYEQYF
J: TRBJ1-1; D: NA; V: TRBV5-6; size: few; CDR3: CASSLGLLMNTEAFF
J: TRBJ2-1; D: TRBD2; V: TRBV12-3/TRBV12-4; size: many; CDR3: CASSIASGSGGEQFF
J: TRBJ1-2; D: NA; V: TRBV29-1; size: few; CDR3: CSAAGDYGYTF
J: TRBJ2-2; D: NA; V: TRBV10-3; size: few; CDR3: CAISEGQGRRNTGELFF
J: TRBJ2-7; D: TRBD2; V: TRBV7-6; size: many; CDR3: CASSKGLAAIYEQYF